The clone carrying this T cell receptor (beta chain) is a singleton in its sample. Its matching antigen is unknown. PCR was performed using 60 Vbeta and 13 Jbeta primers. As handled by the study authors: Later reanalysis found 80 million or so unique TCR beta chains, around 9.9 million of them shared. Data came from immunoSEQ multiplex PCR; TCRdb stores just in-frame clones and leaves some out. For V, J and clone size, that table is used; D and trimming come from the DNA. The sample consists of about 98,000 clones, about four fifths of them appearing once. The data stem from a study of cytomegalovirus exposure and HLA in healthy donors. With V trimmed by 4 bases and J by 9 bases, 7 bases remained unmatched. From germline, CDR1 is MDHEN and CDR2 SYDVKM. This CDR3 spans 14 amino acids. Study-wide results and limits: Most TCR sequences were uncommon, yet certain public TCRs appeared in many donors. TCR beta sequences reportedly predicted most subjects' HLA-A and HLA-B alleles accurately. Presence/absence analyses took donor sequencing depth as roughly uniform.

The rearrangement links TRBV28 to TRBJ1-5; the match to TRBD1 covers 9 bases. What was sequenced was PBMCs. This TCR came from a man between 18 and 35 years old in good health and CMV-seropositive. CDR3 residues: CASSSEQGAGPQHF. The CDR3 DNA reads TGTGCCAGCAGTTCAGAACAGGGGGCCGGGCCCCAGCATTTT. The variable domain in full, with the rest retrieved from reference TRBV28 and TRBJ1-5, is DVKVTQSSRYLVKRTGEKVFLECVQDMDHENMFWYRQDPGLGLRLIYFSYDVKMKEKGDIPEGYSVSREKKERFSLILESASTNQTSMYLCASSSEQGAGPQHFGDGTRLSIL.